The entry below gives a single T cell receptor beta chain sequence along with its context. The antigen this receptor binds is unknown. From the germline V gene, CDR1 is KGHSH and CDR2 is LQKENI. Measured from the cysteine to the phenylalanine, the CDR3 is 13 residues long. Of the read, only the CDR3 DNA is kept; its 39 bases are in frame from base 1. The V end loses 2 bases and the J end loses 5 bases, and a stretch of 9 bases separates them. The library was built by means of the immunoSEQ multiplex PCR assay. The multiplex PCR relied on a mix of 60 forward primers for TCR Vbeta segments and 13 reverse primers for TCR Jbeta segments. The CDR3 region of rearranged TCR beta genes was amplified from genomic DNA by a multiplex PCR assay. The amplified TCR beta libraries were sequenced on the Illumina HiSeq System as 87-base-pair reads. From the authors' description of their analysis: A later analysis counted tens of millions of unique TCR beta chains across the 650 to 700 repertoires, and roughly 11 million of these chains were shared by at least two donors. A nearest-neighbor algorithm error-corrected the raw reads and collapsed the reads into unique sequences, merging closely related sequences to remove PCR and sequencing errors. CDR3 sequences were aligned to IMGT reference sequences to assign V, D and J gene segments. For a sequence to be retained, a match of at least six nucleotides to both a V gene segment and a J gene segment was required. A rearrangement was called productive if the CDR3 had no stop codons and remained in frame with V and J, and every other rearrangement was called non-productive. Following IMGT convention, CDR3 was defined as the stretch from the second conserved V-encoded cysteine up to the conserved J-encoded phenylalanine. The earlier analysis of more than 450 of the donors excluded sequences that lacked an unambiguous match to a single V gene segment. In an earlier analysis of several hundred of the donors, V segments were called functional above 56.7% productive rearrangements and were called segregating when the between-donor standard deviation exceeded 5%. A statistical classification framework was built to diagnose cytomegalovirus status from the catalog of TCR beta chain sequences. A later analysis assigned V and J genes by comparing TCR nucleotide sequences with IMGT/GENE-DB human TR gene sequences. Using the TCRdist pipeline, a later analysis assigned CDR3 sequences along with most-parsimonious VDJ recombination scenarios. A later analysis defined each TCR beta chain by its CDR3 amino acid sequence plus V-gene family, and excluded reads lacking a unique V-gene family. A later analysis removed 500 to 650 highly shared, low-generation-probability nucleotide sequences to deal with suspected cross-contamination and a sequencing artifact. In a later analysis, a clonal expansion index for each public chain was calculated from normalized within-repertoire ranks of inferred template counts. In a later analysis, generation probabilities were computed with a VDJ recombination model fitted to out-of-frame rearrangements, and the resulting probabilities were checked against IGoR. A later analysis scored TCR-TCR, TCR-HLA and TCR-CMV co-occurrence with hypergeometric tests, applying a repertoire-size bias correction to TCR pairs. A later analysis estimated false discovery rates by permuting HLA or CMV assignments 20 times. In a later analysis, co-occurring TCRs were grouped using DBSCAN, with TCRdist sequence similarity added in when clustering inside HLA-allele-positive subsets. Repertoires with fewer than 30,000 or more than 120,000 public chains were left out of co-occurrence clustering, as were a handful of repertoires with anomalous nucleotide sharing. TCRdb limited this immuneACCESS table to in-frame rearrangements with V and J called. A share of clones is missing; checked studies link under half to unresolved V genes, and the rest is unexplained. The D gene and trimming were derived from the DNA, and the V and J assignments and clone size from that table. This sample's listing comprises around 30,000 clones. Together, the top ten hold about 0.69% of the sample.

The record originates from a study of cytomegalovirus exposure and HLA in healthy donors (dated by TCRdb to 2015 to 2018). About the investigation overall: According to an earlier analysis of several hundred of the donors, about 179 million T cells yielded 117 million unique TCR beta sequences and roughly 280 Gb of sequence data. An early release covering just under 650 HLA-typed donors comprised 250 to 350 gigabases of sequencing data and tens of millions of unique TCR sequences. Among the roughly 410 genotyped donors, 75% to 90% belonged to the genetic ancestry cluster associated with self-reported Caucasian donors. The study aimed to test whether signatures of past pathogen exposure could be identified by cataloging public T cell receptors. The T cell repertoires of under 700 subjects were profiled by immunosequencing and related to cytomegalovirus serostatus. Besides the first cohort of roughly 700 subjects, a separate validation cohort made up of 90 to 150 different subjects was used. The study combined high-throughput TCR immunosequencing, statistical association of individual TCRs with disease status, and machine learning to predict cytomegalovirus infection status. A later analysis re-examined previously published TCR beta repertoires from around 670 donors and added high-resolution HLA genotyping to investigate patterns of TCR occurrence. The later analysis used no new phenotypic data to find candidate immune exposures, relying instead on TCR beta sequences and their occurrence across donors. To decide whether each TCR beta V gene segment behaved as functional or pseudogenic, an earlier analysis of approximately 620 of the donors relied on high-throughput TCR beta sequencing. Donor age, sex, ethnicity and CMV serostatus were compiled alongside the repertoire data. Genome-wide SNP genotypes for about 65% of the roughly 670 donors were used in a later genetic analysis, which treated that subset as a discovery cohort. All discovery cohort repertoires had been generated on a single sequencing platform. Class I and class II HLA loci were covered by the typing at four-digit resolution. Typing coverage varied by locus: about 620-630 donors for A, B, C, DRB1 and DQB1; around 560 for DQA1; over 600 for DPA1; fewer than 480 for DPB1. Because of strong linkage in the cohort, a handful of DR-DQ haplotypes were treated as single units for association and clustering. On average, roughly 250,000 unique TCR beta nucleotide sequences were sequenced per donor among some 430 genotyped donors of the cohort, with roughly a sixth of those sequences being non-productive. Overall study results and their limits: In a later analysis, HLA-associated TCR beta chains were found to be more clonally expanded and to have lower generation probabilities than equally common non-associated chains. Most TCR sequences were seen in very few donors, while some public TCRs were found in many individuals. The cohort was sequenced for TCR beta chains only, and without alpha or paired-chain data the features that could be detected were limited. Broadly in line with IMGT annotations, most TCR beta V segments showed up in productive rearrangements about 87% or about 30% of the time in an earlier analysis of a few hundred of the donors. In a later genetic analysis, a missense DCLRE1C variant was associated with V-gene and J-gene trimming of TCR beta chains, and the association was replicated in an independent cohort. Some IMGT-functional V segments, including TRBV6-2 and TRBV6-3, could not be told apart with the 87-base-pair reads, so those segments were excluded. Correlated functional status among segregating V segments might reflect linkage disequilibrium, but an unknown experimental factor could not be ruled out. In a later analysis, some 17,000 TCR beta sequences were associated with specific HLA alleles at a false discovery rate of 0.05. Sequencing depth was assumed to be roughly uniform across donors in the presence/absence analyses, though that assumption may not hold. HLA typing was unavailable for some donors at each locus, so association tests used only the typed subset. The authors suggested that the approach could potentially be extended to other disease states and immunological phenotypes. Assigning TCR associations to individual alleles was difficult when HLA alleles, especially DR and DQ, strongly co-occurred. Because counts were too low, some 16 rarely observed V segments, including chromosome 9 orphons, were excluded from the earlier analysis of some 590 of the donors. In a later genetic analysis, fewer N-insertions in productive TCRs were reported among donors in an Asian-associated ancestry cluster than the roughly 700-donor mean. For the cohort, immune exposure information was limited to CMV serostatus. According to a later analysis, TCR association rates differed among HLA loci, with DRB1 alleles showing the most associated TCRs and HLA-C alleles showing the fewest. A further reported finding was that TCR beta sequences accurately predicted the HLA-A and HLA-B alleles for most subjects in the first cohort. Most CMV-associated TCR beta chains appeared to be HLA-restricted in a later analysis, and the HLA associations seemed to be driven largely by CMV exposure. A total of some 180 TCR beta chains were listed by the study as associated with cytomegalovirus. In vitro tests confirmed that a few of the cytomegalovirus-associated TCR beta chains recognize cytomegalovirus antigens. In both the original and validation cohorts, the classifier was reported to diagnose cytomegalovirus status with high specificity and sensitivity. A group of highly shared sequence variants was considered likely to be a technical artifact of the sequencing pipeline. According to a later analysis, parvovirus B19, influenza, CMV and Epstein-Barr virus appeared linked to several top co-occurrence clusters.

The cohort consisted of 650 to 700 healthy bone marrow donors. All cohort members were sampled while nominally healthy, although unrecorded immune exposures were likely present. The donor was CMV seronegative and was included in the group of a few hundred seronegative cohort members. Each donor provided a peripheral blood sample, and peripheral blood mononuclear cells were used for TCR beta sequencing. Genomic DNA was extracted from the blood cell samples with the Qiagen DNeasy Blood Extraction Kit. Here the chain combines TRBV18 and TRBJ2-5; TRBD2 is perhaps the D gene, given 5 matching bases. The TCR was taken from a man aged 25-45 years in good health and CMV-seronegative. Sample: PBMCs. The DNA is as follows: TGTGCCAGCTCACCAGGTGAGGGCGAGACCCAGTACTTC. The resulting protein is CASSPGEGETQYF.